The rows below give T cell receptor beta chains drawn from one sample of a study of T cells after yellow fever vaccination. TCRdb ran MiXCR on the 5' RACE reads and lists one entry per CDR3 protein. The table has 120,000 to 150,000 distinct CDR3 sequences, 7.7% seen once. Sequences were derived from CD4+ T cells sorted from PBMCs, sampled 5 days after the yellow fever booster vaccination. The receptors originated from a man aged 25 to 40 who received the YFV17D yellow fever vaccine. CDR3s include the opening cysteine and the closing phenylalanine or tryptophan. D genes are given only for firm matches. Size is stated for part of the rows, as once, few or many counts, or as a class when the clone is expanded.

D,J,V,size,CDR3,DNA
TRBD1,TRBJ1-6,TRBV5-5,many,CASSLFTGQANSPLHF,TGTGCCAGCAGCTTGTTTACGGGACAGGCGAATTCACCCCTCCACTTT
-,TRBJ1-2,TRBV25-1,many,CASMSGRGSGYTF,TGTGCCAGCATGTCAGGGCGGGGGTCAGGCTACACCTTC
TRBD1,TRBJ2-1,TRBV7-2,many,CASSFRTGRSNEQFF,TGTGCCAGCAGCTTCCGGACAGGGCGTAGCAATGAGCAGTTCTTC
TRBD1,TRBJ2-3,TRBV29-1,many,CSTYRGADTQYF,TGCAGCACCTACAGGGGTGCAGATACGCAGTATTTT
TRBD2,TRBJ2-1,TRBV27,many,CASSFGLAGAVSSYNEQFF,TGTGCCAGCAGTTTTGGACTAGCGGGAGCCGTGAGCTCCTACAATGAGCAGTTCTTC
-,TRBJ1-1,TRBV7-2,many,CASSLGVEAFF,TGTGCCAGCAGCTTAGGTGTTGAAGCTTTCTTT
TRBD1,TRBJ1-4,TRBV6-2/TRBV6-3,-,CASNRDSEGEKLFF,TGTGCCAGCAACCGGGACAGCGAAGGAGAAAAACTGTTTTTT
TRBD2,TRBJ2-3,TRBV28,many,CASSFDLAGGGTDTQYF,TGTGCCAGCAGTTTTGATCTAGCGGGAGGAGGAACAGATACGCAGTATTTT
-,TRBJ2-3,TRBV9,many,CASRGLGTDTQYF,TGTGCCAGCAGGGGACTGGGCACAGATACGCAGTATTTT
-,TRBJ1-1,TRBV7-9,many,CASSLGLLGTEAFF,TGTGCCAGCAGCTTAGGCCTCCTCGGGACTGAAGCTTTCTTT
TRBD2,TRBJ2-1,TRBV7-2,many,CASSHTSGQYNEQFF,TGTGCCAGCAGCCATACTAGCGGGCAGTACAATGAGCAGTTCTTC
TRBD2,TRBJ2-1,TRBV5-1,many,CASSSGEREPLYNEQFF,TGCGCCAGCAGCTCCGGGGAGCGGGAGCCCCTCTACAATGAGCAGTTCTTC
TRBD2,TRBJ2-7,TRBV5-4,few,CASSPARLAGSYEQYF,TGTGCCAGCAGCCCTGCCCGACTAGCAGGCTCCTACGAGCAGTACTTC
TRBD2,TRBJ2-3,TRBV11-1,many,CASSWTLPAGGPSSTDTQYF,TGTGCCAGCAGCTGGACGCTGCCAGCGGGAGGACCCTCTAGCACAGATACGCAGTATTTT
TRBD2,TRBJ2-7,TRBV5-8,many,CASSIRTSRDYEQYF,TGTGCCAGCAGCATCCGGACTAGCAGGGACTACGAGCAGTACTTC
TRBD2,TRBJ2-7,TRBV5-4,-,CASSSLAGGTVYEQYF,TGTGCCAGCAGCTCTCTAGCGGGAGGTACGGTCTACGAGCAGTACTTC
-,TRBJ2-7,TRBV28,many,CASRADSSYEQYF,TGTGCCAGCCGAGCGGACAGCTCCTACGAGCAGTACTTC
-,TRBJ2-6,TRBV27,few,CASSFGPGANVLTF,TGTGCCAGCAGTTTTGGTCCTGGGGCCAACGTCCTGACTTTC
-,TRBJ2-7,TRBV7-2,many,CASSLRAAPFYEQYF,TGTGCCAGCAGCTTACGGGCAGCCCCCTTTTACGAGCAGTACTTC
TRBD2,TRBJ2-5,TRBV20-1,many,CSASGSSGRARETQYF,TGCAGTGCTAGCGGCTCTAGCGGGAGGGCCAGAGAGACCCAGTACTTC
-,TRBJ2-5,TRBV6-5,-,CASSYSGAETQYF,TGTGCCAGCAGTTACTCGGGGGCAGAGACCCAGTACTTC
-,TRBJ2-3,TRBV6-5,-,CASSNLREWSTDTQYF,TGTGCCAGCAGTAACCTCAGGGAGTGGAGCACAGATACGCAGTATTTT
TRBD2,TRBJ2-1,TRBV10-1,few,CASSTGTSGNEQFF,TGCGCCAGCAGTACCGGGACTAGCGGCAATGAGCAGTTCTTC
-,TRBJ2-1,TRBV20-1,many,CSAPAGASSYNEQFF,TGCAGTGCCCCGGCGGGCGCTAGCTCCTACAATGAGCAGTTCTTC
-,TRBJ2-2,TRBV3-1,many,CASSPLSTGELFF,TGTGCCAGCAGCCCCCTTTCCACCGGGGAGCTGTTTTTT
-,TRBJ2-1,TRBV5-5,many,CASSIGIGYNEQFF,TGTGCCAGCAGCATCGGGATTGGCTACAATGAGCAGTTCTTC
TRBD1,TRBJ1-5,TRBV5-5,many,CASSSEQGAQGQPQHF,TGTGCCAGCAGCTCGGAACAGGGGGCGCAGGGTCAGCCCCAGCATTTT
-,TRBJ2-2,TRBV5-6,-,CASSLAQIANTGELFF,TGTGCCAGCAGCTTGGCACAAATCGCGAACACCGGGGAGCTGTTTTTT
-,TRBJ2-7,TRBV5-1,once,CVSSVTRTDLLVEQYF,TGCGTCAGCAGCGTAACCCGGACAGACCTACTTGTGGAGCAGTACTTC
-,TRBJ2-3,TRBV5-4,many,CASSWELGEDTQYF,TGTGCCAGCAGCTGGGAACTCGGGGAGGATACGCAGTATTTT
-,TRBJ1-1,TRBV7-6,many,CASSNSGLRQNTEAFF,TGTGCCAGCAGCAATAGCGGCCTGCGACAGAACACTGAAGCTTTCTTT
-,TRBJ2-7,TRBV10-3,many,CAISAQGSGDAPIRYF,TGTGCCATCAGTGCTCAGGGTAGCGGAGACGCCCCGATTCGGTACTTC
TRBD2,TRBJ2-1,TRBV7-2,many,CASSSAGGSYNEQFF,TGTGCCAGCAGCTCCGCGGGGGGTTCCTACAATGAGCAGTTCTTC
-,TRBJ2-3,TRBV3-1,many,CASSQERGGTQYF,TGTGCCAGCAGCCAAGAAAGGGGAGGTACGCAGTATTTT
TRBD2,TRBJ2-7,TRBV20-1,many,CSARFASGTTYEQYF,TGCAGTGCTAGATTTGCTAGCGGTACAACCTACGAGCAGTACTTC
-,TRBJ2-1,TRBV21-1,many,CASTSGLAGINEQFF,TGTGCCAGCACCTCGGGACTAGCGGGAATCAATGAGCAGTTCTTC
TRBD2,TRBJ2-5,TRBV6-5,many,CASRAFSGRARETQYF,TGTGCCAGCAGGGCCTTTAGCGGGAGGGCCCGGGAGACCCAGTACTTC